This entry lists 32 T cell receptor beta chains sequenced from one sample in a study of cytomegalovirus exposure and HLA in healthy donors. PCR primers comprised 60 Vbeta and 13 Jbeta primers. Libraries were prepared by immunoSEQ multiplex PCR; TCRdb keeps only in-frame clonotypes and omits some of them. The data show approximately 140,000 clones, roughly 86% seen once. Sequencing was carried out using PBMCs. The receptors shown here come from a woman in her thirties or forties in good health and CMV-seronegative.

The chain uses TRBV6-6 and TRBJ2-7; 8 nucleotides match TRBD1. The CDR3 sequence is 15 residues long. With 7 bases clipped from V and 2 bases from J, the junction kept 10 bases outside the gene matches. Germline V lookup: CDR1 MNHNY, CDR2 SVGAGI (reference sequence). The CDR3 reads CASTGTGTGTYEQYF. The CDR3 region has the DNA TGTGCCAGCACCGGGACAGGCACTGGGACCTACGAGCAGTACTTC.

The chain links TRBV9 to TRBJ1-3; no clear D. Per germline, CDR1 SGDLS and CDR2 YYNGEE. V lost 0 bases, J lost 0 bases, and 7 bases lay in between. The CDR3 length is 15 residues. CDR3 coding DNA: TGTGCCAGCAGCGTAGCTGGCCACTCTGGAAACACCATATATTTT. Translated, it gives CASSVAGHSGNTIYF.

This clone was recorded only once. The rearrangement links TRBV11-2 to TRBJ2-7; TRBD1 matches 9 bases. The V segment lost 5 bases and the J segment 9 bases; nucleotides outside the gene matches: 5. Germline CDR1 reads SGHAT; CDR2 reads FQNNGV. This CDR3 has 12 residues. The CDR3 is CASSEQGAAQYF. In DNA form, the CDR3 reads TGTGCCAGCAGCGAACAGGGGGCAGCGCAGTACTTC.

CDR3 nucleotide sequence: TGTGCCAGCAGCTTGTGGCGGAACCAAGAGACCCAGTACTTC. Translation: CASSLWRNQETQYF. The J gene is TRBJ2-5, the V gene TRBV7-8; D is uncertain. The germline CDR1 and CDR2 sequences are SGHVS and FQNEAQ. Trimming pared 3 bases from V and 0 bases from J, leaving 8 bases between. This CDR3 comprises 14 residues.

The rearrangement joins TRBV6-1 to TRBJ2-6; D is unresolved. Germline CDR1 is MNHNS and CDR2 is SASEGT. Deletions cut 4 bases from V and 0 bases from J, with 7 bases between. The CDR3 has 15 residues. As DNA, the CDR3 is TGTGCCAGCAGTGCGTCCCGCTCTGGGGCCAACGTCCTGACTTTC. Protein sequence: CASSASRSGANVLTF.

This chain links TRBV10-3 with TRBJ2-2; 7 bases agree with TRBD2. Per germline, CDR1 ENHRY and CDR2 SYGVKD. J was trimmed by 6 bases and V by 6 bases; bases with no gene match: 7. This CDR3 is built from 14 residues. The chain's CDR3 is CAIRRDYQSGELFF. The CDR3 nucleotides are TGTGCCATCAGGCGGGACTATCAGTCCGGGGAGCTGTTTTTT.

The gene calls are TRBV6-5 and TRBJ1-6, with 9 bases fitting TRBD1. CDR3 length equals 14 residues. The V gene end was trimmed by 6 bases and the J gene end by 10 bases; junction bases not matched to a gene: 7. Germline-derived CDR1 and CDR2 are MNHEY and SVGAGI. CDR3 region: CASSRTGVVSPLHF. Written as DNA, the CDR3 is TGTGCCAGCAGCAGGACAGGGGTAGTCTCACCCCTCCACTTT.

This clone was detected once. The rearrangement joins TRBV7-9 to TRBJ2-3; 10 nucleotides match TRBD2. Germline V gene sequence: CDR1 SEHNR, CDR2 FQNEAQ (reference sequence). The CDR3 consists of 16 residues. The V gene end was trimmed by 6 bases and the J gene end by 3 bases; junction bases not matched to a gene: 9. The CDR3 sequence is CASRPKPSGRTDTQYF. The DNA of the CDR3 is TGTGCCAGCAGACCAAAACCTAGCGGGAGAACAGATACGCAGTATTTT.

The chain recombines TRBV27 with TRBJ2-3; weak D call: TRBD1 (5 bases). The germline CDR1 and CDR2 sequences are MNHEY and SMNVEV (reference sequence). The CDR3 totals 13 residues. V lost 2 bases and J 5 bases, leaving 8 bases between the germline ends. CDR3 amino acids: CASSLVGVDTQYF. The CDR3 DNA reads TGTGCCAGCAGTTTAGTAGGGGTAGATACGCAGTATTTT.

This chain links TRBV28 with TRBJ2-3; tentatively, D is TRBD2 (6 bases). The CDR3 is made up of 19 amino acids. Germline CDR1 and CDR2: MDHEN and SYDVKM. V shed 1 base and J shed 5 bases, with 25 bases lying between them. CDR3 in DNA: TGTGCCAGCAGTTTATTAGTTAGCGGAACCTCGACCCGGGTAGATACGCAGTATTTT. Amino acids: CASSLLVSGTSTRVDTQYF.

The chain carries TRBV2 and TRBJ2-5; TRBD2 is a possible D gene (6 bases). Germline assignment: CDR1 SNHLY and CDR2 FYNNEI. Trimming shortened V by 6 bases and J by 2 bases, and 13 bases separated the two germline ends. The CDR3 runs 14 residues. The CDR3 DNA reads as TGTGCCAGCAGGGGGGGTGGGGGGCAAGAGACCCAGTACTTC. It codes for CASRGGGGQETQYF.

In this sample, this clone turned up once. CDR3 amino acids: CASSVLGRGTEAFF. CDR3 coding DNA: TGTGCCAGCAGCGTATTAGGGAGAGGGACTGAAGCTTTCTTT. The chain couples TRBV9 to TRBJ1-1, with D hard to call. Between the trimmed V and J ends, which lost 1 base and 5 bases, there was a span of 12 bases. Germline CDR1 and CDR2: SGDLS and YYNGEE. CDR3 length: 14 amino acids.

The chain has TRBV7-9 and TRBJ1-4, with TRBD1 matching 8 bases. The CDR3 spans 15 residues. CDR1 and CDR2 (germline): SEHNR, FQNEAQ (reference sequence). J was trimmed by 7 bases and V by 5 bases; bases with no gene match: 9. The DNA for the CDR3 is TGTGCCAGCAGCCTGAACAGGGGGTTTACTGAAAAACTGTTTTTT. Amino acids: CASSLNRGFTEKLFF.

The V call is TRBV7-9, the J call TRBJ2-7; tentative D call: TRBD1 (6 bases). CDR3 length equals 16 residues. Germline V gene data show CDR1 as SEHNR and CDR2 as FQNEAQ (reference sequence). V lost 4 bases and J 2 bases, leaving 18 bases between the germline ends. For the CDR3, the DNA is TGTGCCAGCAGCTCATCAACAGGGTTCTCTACCTACGAGCAGTACTTC. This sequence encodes CASSSSTGFSTYEQYF.

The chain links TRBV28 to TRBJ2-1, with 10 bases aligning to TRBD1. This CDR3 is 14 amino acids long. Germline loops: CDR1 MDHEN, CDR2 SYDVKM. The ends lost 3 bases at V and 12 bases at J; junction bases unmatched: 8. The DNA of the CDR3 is TGTGCCAGCAGTTTGGGACAGGGGAGGGAAGGGCAGTTCTTC. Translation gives CASSLGQGREGQFF.

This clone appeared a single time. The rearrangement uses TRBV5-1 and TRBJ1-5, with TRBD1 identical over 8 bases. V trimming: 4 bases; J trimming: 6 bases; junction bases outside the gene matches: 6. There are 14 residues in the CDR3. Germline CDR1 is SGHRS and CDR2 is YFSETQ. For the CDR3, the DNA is TGCGCCAGCAGCATAAACAGGGGGGGTCAGCCCCAGCATTTT. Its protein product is CASSINRGGQPQHF. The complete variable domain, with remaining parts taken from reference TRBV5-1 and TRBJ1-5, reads KAGVTQTPRYLIKTRGQQVTLSCSPISGHRSVSWYQQTPGQGLQFLFEYFSETQRNKGNFPGRFSGRQFSNSRSEMNVSTLELGDSALYLCASSINRGGQPQHFGDGTRLSIL.

CDR3 residues: CASSLAPGGLYGYTF. CDR3 nucleotide sequence: TGTGCCAGCAGCTTAGCACCAGGGGGCCTCTATGGCTACACCTTC. The chain is built from TRBV7-6 and TRBJ1-2; TRBD1 matches 8 bases. Germline V gene lookup returns CDR1 SGHVS and CDR2 FNYEAQ. This CDR3 is 15 amino acids long. The J segment lost 4 bases and the V segment lost 0 bases, leaving 4 bases of the junction unmatched.

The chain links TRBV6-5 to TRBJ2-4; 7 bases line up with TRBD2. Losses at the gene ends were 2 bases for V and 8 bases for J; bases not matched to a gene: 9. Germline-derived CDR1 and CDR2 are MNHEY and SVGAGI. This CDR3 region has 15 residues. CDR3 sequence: CASSYAGSRGDIQYF. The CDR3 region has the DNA TGTGCCAGCAGTTACGCTGGCAGCCGGGGGGACATTCAGTACTTC.

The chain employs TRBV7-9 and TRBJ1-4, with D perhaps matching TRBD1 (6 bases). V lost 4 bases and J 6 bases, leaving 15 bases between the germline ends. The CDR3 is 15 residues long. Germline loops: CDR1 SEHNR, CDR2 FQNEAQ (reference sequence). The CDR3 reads CASSSAGTLYEKLFF. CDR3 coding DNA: TGTGCCAGCAGCTCTGCCGGGACACTTTATGAAAAACTGTTTTTT.

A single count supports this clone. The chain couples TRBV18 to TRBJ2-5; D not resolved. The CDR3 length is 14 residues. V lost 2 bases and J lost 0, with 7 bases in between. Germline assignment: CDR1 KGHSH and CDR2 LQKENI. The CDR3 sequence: CASSPSTYQETQYF. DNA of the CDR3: TGTGCCAGCTCACCAAGCACTTACCAAGAGACCCAGTACTTC.

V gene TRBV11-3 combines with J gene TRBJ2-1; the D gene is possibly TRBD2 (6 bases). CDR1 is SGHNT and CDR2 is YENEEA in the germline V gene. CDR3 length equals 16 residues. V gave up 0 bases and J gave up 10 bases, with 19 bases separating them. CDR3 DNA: TGTGCCAGCAGCTTAGATCTGGCGACTAGTCCTGGGGAGCAGTTCTTC. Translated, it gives CASSLDLATSPGEQFF. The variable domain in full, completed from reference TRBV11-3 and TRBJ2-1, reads EAGVVQSPRYKIIEKKQPVAFWCNPISGHNTLYWYLQNLGQGPELLIRYENEEAVDDSQLPKDRFSAERLKGVDSTLKIQPAELGDSAVYLCASSLDLATSPGEQFFGPGTRLTVL.

In DNA form, the CDR3 reads TGTGCCAGCAGCTTAGGGACAACCATGAACACTGAAGCTTTCTTT. Translated, it gives CASSLGTTMNTEAFF. The chain has TRBV11-3 and TRBJ1-1; the D gene is possibly TRBD1 (5 bases). Germline V lookup: CDR1 SGHNT, CDR2 YENEEA. CDR3 length equals 15 residues. Trimming cost V 1 base and J 0 bases, with 9 bases left between them. The variable domain in full, completed from reference TRBV11-3 and TRBJ1-1, reads EAGVVQSPRYKIIEKKQPVAFWCNPISGHNTLYWYLQNLGQGPELLIRYENEEAVDDSQLPKDRFSAERLKGVDSTLKIQPAELGDSAVYLCASSLGTTMNTEAFFGQGTRLTVV.

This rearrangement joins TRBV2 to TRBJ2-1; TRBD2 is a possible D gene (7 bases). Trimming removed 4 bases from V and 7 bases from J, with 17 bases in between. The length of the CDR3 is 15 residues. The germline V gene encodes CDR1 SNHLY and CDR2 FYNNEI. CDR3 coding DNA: TGTGCCAGCAGTGTTTTTTGGGGGGGGCGAAATGAGCAGTTCTTC. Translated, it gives CASSVFWGGRNEQFF.

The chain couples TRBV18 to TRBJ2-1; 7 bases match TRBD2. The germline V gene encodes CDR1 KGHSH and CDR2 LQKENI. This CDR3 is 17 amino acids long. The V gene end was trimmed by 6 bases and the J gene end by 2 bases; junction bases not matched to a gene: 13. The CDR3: CASSPGVSSGTYNEQFF. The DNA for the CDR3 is TGTGCCAGCTCCCCGGGGGTATCTAGCGGCACCTACAATGAGCAGTTCTTC.

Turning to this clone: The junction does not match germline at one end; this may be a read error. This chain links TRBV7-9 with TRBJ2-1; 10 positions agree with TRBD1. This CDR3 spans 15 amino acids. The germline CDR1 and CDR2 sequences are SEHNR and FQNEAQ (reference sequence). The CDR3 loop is CSSSPTGGPYNEQFF. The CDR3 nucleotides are TGTTCCAGCAGCCCGACAGGGGGCCCCTACAATGAGCAGTTCTTC.

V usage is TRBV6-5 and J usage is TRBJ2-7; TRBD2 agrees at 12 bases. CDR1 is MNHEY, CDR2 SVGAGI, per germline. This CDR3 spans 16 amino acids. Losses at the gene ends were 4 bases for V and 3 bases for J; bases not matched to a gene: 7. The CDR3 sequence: CASSSPRTSGVYEQYF. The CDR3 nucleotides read TGTGCCAGCAGTTCCCCTCGGACTAGCGGGGTCTACGAGCAGTACTTC.

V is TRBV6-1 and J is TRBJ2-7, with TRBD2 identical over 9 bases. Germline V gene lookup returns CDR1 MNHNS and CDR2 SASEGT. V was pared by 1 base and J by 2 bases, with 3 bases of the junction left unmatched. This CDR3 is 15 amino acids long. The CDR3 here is CASSEGLAATYEQYF. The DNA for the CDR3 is TGTGCCAGCAGTGAAGGACTAGCGGCGACCTACGAGCAGTACTTC.

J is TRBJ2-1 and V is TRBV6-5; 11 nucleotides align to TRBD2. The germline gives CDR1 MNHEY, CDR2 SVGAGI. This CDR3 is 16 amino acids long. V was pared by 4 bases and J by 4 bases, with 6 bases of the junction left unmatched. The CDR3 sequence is CASSWGLAARYNEQFF. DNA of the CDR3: TGTGCCAGCAGTTGGGGACTAGCGGCGAGATACAATGAGCAGTTCTTC.

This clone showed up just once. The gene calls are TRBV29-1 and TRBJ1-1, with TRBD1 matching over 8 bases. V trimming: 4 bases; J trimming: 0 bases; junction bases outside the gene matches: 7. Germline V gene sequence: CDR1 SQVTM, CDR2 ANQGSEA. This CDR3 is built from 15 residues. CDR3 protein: CSVGPRTGLNTEAFF. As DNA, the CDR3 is TGCAGCGTTGGACCTAGGACAGGGTTGAACACTGAAGCTTTCTTT.

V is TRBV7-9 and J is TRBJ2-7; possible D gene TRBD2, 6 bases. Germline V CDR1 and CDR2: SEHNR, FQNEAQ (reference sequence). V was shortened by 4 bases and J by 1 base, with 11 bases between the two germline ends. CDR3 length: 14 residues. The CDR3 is CASSSTGSSYEQYF. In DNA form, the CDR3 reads TGTGCCAGCAGCTCTACCGGGAGTTCCTACGAGCAGTACTTC.

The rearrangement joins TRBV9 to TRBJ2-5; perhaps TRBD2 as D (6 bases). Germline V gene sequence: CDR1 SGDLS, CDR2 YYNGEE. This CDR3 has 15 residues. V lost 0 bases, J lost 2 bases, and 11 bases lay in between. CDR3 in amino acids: CASSVGISGQETQYF. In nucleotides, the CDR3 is TGTGCCAGCAGCGTAGGTATTAGCGGACAAGAGACCCAGTACTTC.

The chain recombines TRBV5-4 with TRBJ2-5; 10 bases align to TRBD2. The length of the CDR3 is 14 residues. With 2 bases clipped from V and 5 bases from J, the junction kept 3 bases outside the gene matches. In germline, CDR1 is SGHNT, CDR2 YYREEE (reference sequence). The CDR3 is CASSLAGGRETQYF. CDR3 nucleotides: TGTGCCAGCAGCTTAGCGGGAGGGCGGGAGACCCAGTACTTC.